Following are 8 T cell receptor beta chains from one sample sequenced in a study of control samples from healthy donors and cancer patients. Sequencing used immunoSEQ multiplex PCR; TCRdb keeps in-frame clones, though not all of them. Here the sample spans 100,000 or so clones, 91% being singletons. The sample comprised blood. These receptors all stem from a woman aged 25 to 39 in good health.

The chain's CDR3 is CASSLTVTMNTEAFF. In DNA, the CDR3 is TGCGCCAGCAGCCTTACCGTTACTATGAACACTGAAGCTTTCTTT. J is TRBJ1-1 and V is TRBV5-1, with D hard to call. V gave up 4 bases and J gave up 0 bases, with 13 bases separating them. The CDR3 covers 15 residues. Germline V gene sequence: CDR1 SGHRS, CDR2 YFSETQ. Full variable domain (outside the CDR3, taken from reference TRBV5-1 and TRBJ1-1): KAGVTQTPRYLIKTRGQQVTLSCSPISGHRSVSWYQQTPGQGLQFLFEYFSETQRNKGNFPGRFSGRQFSNSRSEMNVSTLELGDSALYLCASSLTVTMNTEAFFGQGTRLTVV.

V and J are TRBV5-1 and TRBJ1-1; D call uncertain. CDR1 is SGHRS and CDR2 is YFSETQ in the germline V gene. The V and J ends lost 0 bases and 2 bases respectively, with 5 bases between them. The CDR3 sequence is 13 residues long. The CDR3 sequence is CASSLADNTEAFF. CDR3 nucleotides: TGCGCCAGCAGCTTGGCCGACAACACTGAAGCTTTCTTT.

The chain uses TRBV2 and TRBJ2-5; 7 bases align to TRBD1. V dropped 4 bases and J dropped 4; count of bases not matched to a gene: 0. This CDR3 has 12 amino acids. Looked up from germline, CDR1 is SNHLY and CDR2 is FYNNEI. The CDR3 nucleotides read TGTGCCAGCAGTGCAGGGGGAGAGACCCAGTACTTC. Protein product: CASSAGGETQYF.

The CDR3 DNA reads as TGTGCCTGGAGTCAAGACGGGACCTTCCTTCATCAGCCCCAGCATTTT. Its translation is CAWSQDGTFLHQPQHF. The chain uses TRBV30 and TRBJ1-5, with D maybe TRBD1 (5 bases). The CDR3 consists of 16 residues. Deletions cut 2 bases from V and 5 bases from J, with 19 bases between. The germline gives CDR1 GTSNPN, CDR2 SVGIG (reference sequence).

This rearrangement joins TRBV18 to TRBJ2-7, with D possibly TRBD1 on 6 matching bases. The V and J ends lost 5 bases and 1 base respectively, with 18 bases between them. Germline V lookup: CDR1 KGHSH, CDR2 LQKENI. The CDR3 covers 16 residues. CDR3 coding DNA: TGTGCCAGCTCAGTCACAGGGTGGGTTAGGTCCTACGAGCAGTACTTC. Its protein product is CASSVTGWVRSYEQYF.

CDR3 bases: TGTGCCAGCAGCCAGGCGGCAGGCTTTCTCACAGATACGCAGTATTTT. This encodes CASSQAAGFLTDTQYF. The V and J genes are TRBV14 and TRBJ2-3; D is undetermined. The length of the CDR3 is 16 residues. The V and J ends lost 3 bases and 2 bases respectively, with 15 bases between them. Per the germline V gene, CDR1 is SGHDN and CDR2 is FVKESK.

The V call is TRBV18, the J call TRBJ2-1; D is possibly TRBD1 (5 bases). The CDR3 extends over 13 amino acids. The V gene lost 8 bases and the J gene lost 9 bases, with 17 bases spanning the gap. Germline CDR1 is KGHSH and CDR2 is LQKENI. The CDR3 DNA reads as TGTGCCAGCCGACGTGTAGGGGTTAGTGAGCAGTTCTTC. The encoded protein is CASRRVGVSEQFF.

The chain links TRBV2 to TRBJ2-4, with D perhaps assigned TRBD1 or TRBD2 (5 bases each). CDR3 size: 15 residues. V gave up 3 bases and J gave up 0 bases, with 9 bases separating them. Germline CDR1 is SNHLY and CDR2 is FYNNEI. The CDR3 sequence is CASSDTRGAKNIQYF. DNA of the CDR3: TGTGCCAGCAGTGACACTAGGGGAGCCAAAAACATTCAGTACTTC.